The 30 T cell receptor beta chains below come from one sample, sequenced in a study of T cell changes during pregnancy in multiple sclerosis. Sequencing was performed with immunoSEQ multiplex PCR; in TCRdb, only in-frame clones are kept and a portion is missing. The sample includes about 100,000 clones, approximately 90% of them seen just once. Sequencing used peripheral blood, obtained in the third trimester of pregnancy. These receptors originate from a female donor in good health, enrolled as a control in a pregnancy study.

The chain uses TRBV6-5 and TRBJ2-5; D possibly corresponds to TRBD1 (5 bases). V was pared by 2 bases and J by 1 base, with 11 bases between. The CDR3 runs 15 residues. CDR1 and CDR2 (germline): MNHEY, SVGAGI. This chain's CDR3 is CASSYGVRVQETQYF. CDR3 in DNA: TGTGCCAGCAGTTACGGGGTCAGGGTCCAAGAGACCCAGTACTTC.

The chain combines TRBV5-4 with TRBJ1-4; D gene uncertain. The germline V and J ends were trimmed by 5 bases and 5 bases, with 13 bases remaining between them. Looked up from germline, CDR1 is SGHNT and CDR2 is YYREEE (reference sequence). The CDR3 is made up of 14 amino acids. CDR3: CASRGAGRNEKLFF. In DNA, the CDR3 is TGTGCCAGCAGGGGAGCGGGGAGGAATGAAAAACTGTTTTTT.

The chain links TRBV27 to TRBJ1-1; TRBD1 matches 7 bases. This CDR3 spans 15 amino acids. Germline V CDR1 and CDR2: MNHEY, SMNVEV (reference sequence). Unmatched junction bases numbered 10, after V lost 4 bases and J lost 5 bases. In DNA form, the CDR3 reads TGTGCCAGCAGTTACCCCGGGACAGAAGGTACTGAAGCTTTCTTT. Translated, it gives CASSYPGTEGTEAFF.

This clone was seen a single time. Here the CDR3 DNA reads TGTGCCAGCAGCCCTCGGACTAGCGGGGGGTCCGAAGAGACCCAGTACTTC. This sequence encodes CASSPRTSGGSEETQYF. The chain carries TRBV7-3 and TRBJ2-5; 14 nucleotides align to TRBD2. Per the germline V gene, CDR1 is SGHTA and CDR2 is FQGTGA. V was pared by 5 bases and J by 3 bases, with 8 bases of the junction left unmatched. This CDR3 contains 17 residues.

V is TRBV29-1 and J is TRBJ1-2, with D possibly TRBD1 on 6 matching bases. V gave up 2 bases and J gave up 7 bases, with 11 bases separating them. The CDR3 loop spans 12 amino acids. Germline CDR1 reads SQVTM; CDR2 reads ANQGSEA. For the CDR3, the DNA is TGCAGCGTTGAAAGGGGGTCCTTTGGCTACACCTTC. Its translation is CSVERGSFGYTF.

The V gene is TRBV7-2, the J gene TRBJ2-5, with 11 bases that match TRBD2. The CDR3 is 16 residues long. After removal of 5 bases from V and 5 bases from J, the junction contained 10 bases not matched to a gene. Germline values: CDR1 SGHTA, CDR2 FQGNSA. The CDR3 DNA reads as TGTGCCAGCAGCCAGTATAGCGGGGGGGGCCGGGAGACCCAGTACTTC. It yields the protein CASSQYSGGGRETQYF.

This rearrangement joins TRBV5-1 to TRBJ1-3, with D possibly TRBD1 on 6 matching bases. The germline V gene encodes CDR1 SGHRS and CDR2 YFSETQ. V was trimmed by 4 bases and J by 4 bases, leaving 21 bases between them. The CDR3 has 17 amino acids. CDR3 loop: CASSNFLQGSFGNTIYF. Written as DNA, the CDR3 is TGCGCCAGCAGCAACTTCCTACAGGGAAGCTTCGGAAACACCATATATTTT.

The rearrangement links TRBV11-3 to TRBJ2-5, with 10 nucleotides matching TRBD2. J was trimmed by 1 base and V by 6 bases; bases with no gene match: 5. The CDR3 is 15 residues long. The germline V gene has CDR1 SGHNT and CDR2 YENEEA. The CDR3 sequence is CASSDSGGAQETQYF. CDR3 coding DNA: TGTGCCAGCAGTGACAGCGGGGGGGCCCAAGAGACCCAGTACTTC.

This sequence joins TRBV5-4 and TRBJ2-1; the match to TRBD2 covers 10 bases. The CDR3 is 17 amino acids. Trimming at V came to 0 bases and at J to 5 bases, leaving 8 bases not matched to a gene. CDR1 SGHNT and CDR2 YYREEE come from the germline V gene (reference sequence). CDR3 in amino acids: CASSLGPLAGDNNEQFF. The CDR3 DNA reads as TGTGCCAGCAGCTTGGGGCCCCTAGCGGGGGACAACAATGAGCAGTTCTTC.

The chain combines TRBV5-1 with TRBJ2-3, with TRBD2 matching 10 bases. Germline V gene data show CDR1 as SGHRS and CDR2 as YFSETQ. The CDR3 spans 16 residues. V was clipped by 4 bases and J by 7 bases; unmatched bases: 12. As DNA, the CDR3 is TGCGCCAGCAGCGATAGCGGGGGGCCCAGGGAAAATACGCAGTATTTT. This sequence encodes CASSDSGGPRENTQYF.

The chain employs TRBV6-5 and TRBJ2-7; D is unclear. V lost 9 bases to trimming and J lost 5 bases, with 5 bases between them. This CDR3 spans 9 amino acids. Germline V gene sequence: CDR1 MNHEY, CDR2 SVGAGI. The CDR3 coding sequence is TGTGCCAGTGGGCACGAGCAGTACTTC. Translating it yields CASGHEQYF.

The rearrangement uses TRBV15 and TRBJ1-2, with TRBD1 matching 8 bases. The CDR3 consists of 13 residues. Germline CDR1 and CDR2: LNHNV and YYDKDF (reference sequence). Trimming removed 4 bases from V and 6 bases from J; junction bases left unmatched: 4. The CDR3 loop is CATSIRRGHGYTF. The CDR3, as DNA: TGTGCCACCAGCATACGCAGGGGGCATGGCTACACCTTC.

The chain is built from TRBV2 and TRBJ2-5, with 13 bases identical to TRBD2. Trimming cost V 7 bases and J 4 bases; bases outside gene matches: 9. Looked up from germline, CDR1 is SNHLY and CDR2 is FYNNEI. The CDR3 extends over 16 amino acids. For the CDR3, the DNA is TGTGCCAGCACTCCGAAAACTAGCGGGGGGGCAGAGACCCAGTACTTC. Residues: CASTPKTSGGAETQYF.

The chain joins TRBV7-8 to TRBJ2-4, with D perhaps matching TRBD2 (6 bases). The CDR3 consists of 16 residues. CDR1 and CDR2 (germline): SGHVS, FQNEAQ. V lost 5 bases, J lost 0 bases, and 14 bases lay in between. In DNA form, the CDR3 reads TGTGCCAGCAGCGCCACGGGAGATCTAGCCAAAAACATTCAGTACTTC. Its translation is CASSATGDLAKNIQYF.

This clone was seen a single time. The chain joins TRBV19 to TRBJ2-2, with a tentative D call TRBD1 (6 bases). The length of the CDR3 is 16 residues. Per the germline V gene, CDR1 is LNHDA and CDR2 is SQIVND (reference sequence). Trimming left V 6 bases short and J 1 base short, with 15 bases between. The CDR3 region is CASSVGARLNTGELFF. The CDR3 bases are TGTGCCAGTAGCGTGGGGGCTAGACTGAACACCGGGGAGCTGTTTTTT.

The chain combines TRBV9 with TRBJ2-3; the match to TRBD2 covers 15 bases. Germline V gene data show CDR1 as SGDLS and CDR2 as YYNGEE. The CDR3 is made up of 15 amino acids. With 2 bases clipped from V and 6 bases from J, the junction kept 1 base outside the gene matches. CDR3 sequence (DNA): TGTGCCAGCAGCGTCGGGACTAGCGGGGGGGATACGCAGTATTTT. The encoded protein is CASSVGTSGGDTQYF.

The chain combines TRBV11-3 with TRBJ2-3; TRBD2 aligns across 8 bases. The germline V gene has CDR1 SGHNT and CDR2 YENEEA. This CDR3 region has 15 residues. Trimming cost V 1 base and J 0 bases; bases outside gene matches: 0. The CDR3 protein is CASSLGGGSTDTQYF. In nucleotides, the CDR3 is TGTGCCAGCAGCTTAGGCGGGGGGAGCACAGATACGCAGTATTTT.

This chain connects TRBV19 to TRBJ2-3, with TRBD1 identical over 7 bases. From germline, CDR1 is LNHDA and CDR2 SQIVND (reference sequence). The J segment lost 4 bases and the V segment lost 6 bases, leaving 10 bases of the junction unmatched. This CDR3 is 15 amino acids long. The DNA of the CDR3 is TGTGCCAGTAGCACGACAGGGATAGTTTCAGATACGCAGTATTTT. As protein: CASSTTGIVSDTQYF.

J is TRBJ1-2 and V is TRBV10-1, with TRBD1 identical over 7 bases. Trimming took 2 bases from V and 4 from J; bases not matched to a gene: 13. This CDR3 comprises 17 residues. Per the germline V gene, CDR1 is WNHNN and CDR2 is SYGVQD (reference sequence). The CDR3 reads CASSEPGQPHTSYGYTF. CDR3 in DNA: TGCGCCAGCAGTGAGCCGGGACAGCCACACACAAGCTATGGCTACACCTTC.

The chain employs TRBV7-9 and TRBJ1-1; 9 nucleotides agree with TRBD1. The CDR3 length is 16 residues. The V gene's germline CDR1 is SEHNR and CDR2 FQNEAQ (reference sequence). V dropped 3 bases and J dropped 7; count of bases not matched to a gene: 12. As DNA, the CDR3 is TGTGCCAGCAGCTTCGTCCCGGGACAGGGATATGTTGAAGCTTTCTTT. This translates into CASSFVPGQGYVEAFF. Supplemented by reference TRBV7-9 and TRBJ1-1, the full variable domain reads DTGVSQNPRHKITKRGQNVTFRCDPISEHNRLYWYRQTLGQGPEFLTYFQNEAQLEKSRLLSDRFSAERPKGSFSTLEIQRTEQGDSAMYLCASSFVPGQGYVEAFFGQGTRLTVV.

The gene calls are TRBV25-1 and TRBJ2-7; possible D gene TRBD1, 6 bases. Germline-derived CDR1 and CDR2 are MGHDK and SYGVNS. This CDR3 is 15 amino acids long. Trimming left V 5 bases short and J 6 bases short, with 20 bases between. Written as DNA, the CDR3 is TGTGCCAGCAGTACGACGATGACAGGTTCTCTCGAGCAGTACTTC. Encoded protein: CASSTTMTGSLEQYF.

The rearrangement joins TRBV6-1 to TRBJ1-2; D unclear. This CDR3 region has 14 residues. Germline-derived CDR1 and CDR2 are MNHNS and SASEGT. Trimming took 7 bases from V and 1 from J, leaving 13 bases between them. The CDR3, as DNA: TGTGCCAGCAAAGGGCAGACTATTAACTATGGCTACACCTTC. It encodes CASKGQTINYGYTF.

The chain combines TRBV9 with TRBJ2-7, with D perhaps matching TRBD2 (5 bases). The germline gives CDR1 SGDLS, CDR2 YYNGEE. The CDR3 extends over 14 amino acids. V lost 4 bases and J 3 bases, leaving 14 bases between the germline ends. The CDR3 bases are TGTGCCAGCAGCCCCTTTCCGGGATACTACGAGCAGTACTTC. Translated: CASSPFPGYYEQYF.

This sequence joins TRBV19 and TRBJ1-1; 10 nucleotides match TRBD1. The length of the CDR3 is 16 residues. Trimming at V came to 3 bases and at J to 5 bases, leaving 9 bases not matched to a gene. Germline V gives CDR1 LNHDA, CDR2 SQIVND (reference sequence). CDR3 nucleotide sequence: TGTGCCAGTAGTATCCGGGACAGGGGTAAGGGTACTGAAGCTTTCTTT. This gives the protein CASSIRDRGKGTEAFF.

The chain joins TRBV29-1 to TRBJ1-2, with D uncertain. V was trimmed by 0 bases and J by 3 bases, leaving 11 bases between them. CDR3 length equals 14 residues. From germline, CDR1 is SQVTM and CDR2 ANQGSEA. The CDR3 bases are TGCAGCGTTGAAGATCGCGGGAGGGACTATGGCTACACCTTC. This gives the protein CSVEDRGRDYGYTF.

The chain is built from TRBV6-6 and TRBJ1-1; the D gene is possibly TRBD1 (5 bases). Trimming took off 4 bases at V and 4 bases at J, with 19 bases between the two ends. The CDR3 is 16 residues long. Germline lookup yields CDR1 MNHNY and CDR2 SVGAGI (reference sequence). The CDR3 DNA is TGTGCCAGCAGTTGGGGGGAAAGGACTTCCCTCACTGAAGCTTTCTTT. Translated: CASSWGERTSLTEAFF.

The chain uses TRBV11-2 and TRBJ1-3; D unresolved. V lost 6 bases and J 4 bases, leaving 16 bases between the germline ends. CDR1 is SGHAT and CDR2 is FQNNGV in the germline V gene. CDR3 length equals 15 residues. In DNA form, the CDR3 reads TGTGCCAGCAGTCTTCTTTTCTCCGAGGGAAACACCATATATTTT. It specifies CASSLLFSEGNTIYF.

CDR3 loop: CASSVAGGAAAFF. The CDR3 coding sequence is TGTGCCAGCAGCGTAGCGGGGGGCGCGGCAGCTTTCTTT. The chain has TRBV9 and TRBJ1-1; TRBD1 is a possible D gene (6 bases). Trimming took 0 bases from V and 10 from J, leaving 13 bases between them. From germline, CDR1 is SGDLS and CDR2 YYNGEE. There are 13 residues in the CDR3.

The chain joins TRBV29-1 to TRBJ2-5, with 10 bases lining up with TRBD1. There are 15 residues in the CDR3. V lost 4 bases, J lost 2 bases, and 7 bases stayed unmatched. Germline CDR1 is SQVTM and CDR2 is ANQGSEA. CDR3 sequence (DNA): TGCAGCGTTGGGGGAAGGGGACAGGGGCAAGAGACCCAGTACTTC. Its translation is CSVGGRGQGQETQYF.

The rearrangement links TRBV29-1 to TRBJ2-7; 11 bases fit TRBD1. Germline lookup yields CDR1 SQVTM and CDR2 ANQGSEA. V shed 7 bases and J 4 bases; nucleotides not matched to a gene: 3. The CDR3 sequence is 12 residues long. Here the CDR3 DNA reads TGCAGCGCCGGACAGGGGGCGTACGAGCAGTACTTC. Encoded protein: CSAGQGAYEQYF.